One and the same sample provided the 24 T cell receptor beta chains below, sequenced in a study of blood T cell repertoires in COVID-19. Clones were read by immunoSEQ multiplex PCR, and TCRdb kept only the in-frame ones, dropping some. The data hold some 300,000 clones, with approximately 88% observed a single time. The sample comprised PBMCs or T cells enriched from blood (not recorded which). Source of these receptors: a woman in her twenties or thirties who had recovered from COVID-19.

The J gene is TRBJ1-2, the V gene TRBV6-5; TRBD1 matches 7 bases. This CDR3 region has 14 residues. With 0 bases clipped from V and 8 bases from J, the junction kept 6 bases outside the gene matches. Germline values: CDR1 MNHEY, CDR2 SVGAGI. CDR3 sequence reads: CASSYSTGVRGYTF. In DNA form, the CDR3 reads TGTGCCAGCAGTTACTCAACAGGGGTCAGGGGCTACACCTTC.

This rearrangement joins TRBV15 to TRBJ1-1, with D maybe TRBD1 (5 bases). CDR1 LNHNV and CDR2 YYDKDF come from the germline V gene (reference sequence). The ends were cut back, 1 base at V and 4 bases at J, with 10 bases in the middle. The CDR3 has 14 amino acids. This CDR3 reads CATSRGGVRTEAFF. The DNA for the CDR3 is TGTGCCACCAGCAGAGGGGGCGTCCGCACTGAAGCTTTCTTT.

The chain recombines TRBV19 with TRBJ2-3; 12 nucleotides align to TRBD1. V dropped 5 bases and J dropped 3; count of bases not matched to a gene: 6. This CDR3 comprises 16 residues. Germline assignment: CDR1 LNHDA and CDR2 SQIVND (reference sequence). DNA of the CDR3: TGTGCCAGTAGTTTCCGGGGACAGGGGGCTACAGATACGCAGTATTTT. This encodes CASSFRGQGATDTQYF.

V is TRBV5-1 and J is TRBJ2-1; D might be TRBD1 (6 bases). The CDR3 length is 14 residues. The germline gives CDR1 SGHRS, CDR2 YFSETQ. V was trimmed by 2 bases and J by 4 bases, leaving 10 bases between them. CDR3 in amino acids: CASSFRDKYNEQFF. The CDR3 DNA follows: TGCGCCAGCAGCTTCCGGGACAAATACAATGAGCAGTTCTTC.

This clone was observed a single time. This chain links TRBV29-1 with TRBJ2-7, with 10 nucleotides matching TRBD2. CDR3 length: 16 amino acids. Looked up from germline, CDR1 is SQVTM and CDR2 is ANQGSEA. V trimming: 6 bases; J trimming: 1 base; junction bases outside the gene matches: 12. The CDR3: CSVGHWLAGVSYEQYF. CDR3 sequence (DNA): TGCAGCGTGGGACATTGGCTAGCGGGGGTTTCCTACGAGCAGTACTTC.

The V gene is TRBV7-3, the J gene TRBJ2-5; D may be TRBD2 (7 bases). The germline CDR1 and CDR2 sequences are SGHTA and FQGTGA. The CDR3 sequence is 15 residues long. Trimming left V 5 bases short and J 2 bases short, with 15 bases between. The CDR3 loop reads CASSKGGTQQETQYF. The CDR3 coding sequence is TGTGCCAGCAGCAAGGGGGGGACCCAACAAGAGACCCAGTACTTC.

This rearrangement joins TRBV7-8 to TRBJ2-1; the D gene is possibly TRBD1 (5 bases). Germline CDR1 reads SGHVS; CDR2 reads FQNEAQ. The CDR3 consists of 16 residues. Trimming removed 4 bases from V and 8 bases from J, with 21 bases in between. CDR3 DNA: TGTGCCAGCAGCTACTACCCTTTTCCAGGGTCCTATGAGCAGTTCTTC. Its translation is CASSYYPFPGSYEQFF. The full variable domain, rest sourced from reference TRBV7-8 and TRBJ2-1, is GAGVSQSPRYKVAKRGQDVALRCDPISGHVSLFWYQQALGQGPEFLTYFQNEAQLDKSGLPSDRFFAERPEGSVSTLKIQRTQQEDSAVYLCASSYYPFPGSYEQFFGPGTRLTVL.

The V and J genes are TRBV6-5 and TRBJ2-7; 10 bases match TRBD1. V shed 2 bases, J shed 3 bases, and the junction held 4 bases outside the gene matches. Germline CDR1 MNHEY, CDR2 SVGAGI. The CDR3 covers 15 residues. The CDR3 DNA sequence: TGTGCCAGCAGTTACGCTCGGGACAGGGGCTACGAGCAGTACTTC. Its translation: CASSYARDRGYEQYF.

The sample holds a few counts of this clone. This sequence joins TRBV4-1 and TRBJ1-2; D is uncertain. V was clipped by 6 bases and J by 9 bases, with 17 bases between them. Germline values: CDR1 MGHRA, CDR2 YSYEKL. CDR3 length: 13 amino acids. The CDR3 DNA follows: TGCGCCAGCAGACCTATCGAGGGATCGCGCTACACCTTC. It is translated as CASRPIEGSRYTF.

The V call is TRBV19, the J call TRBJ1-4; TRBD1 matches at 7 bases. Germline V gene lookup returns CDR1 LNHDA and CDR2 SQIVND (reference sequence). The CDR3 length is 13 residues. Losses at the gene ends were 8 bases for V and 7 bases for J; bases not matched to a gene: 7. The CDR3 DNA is TGTGCCAGTTCCGACAGGGCGGCTGAAAAACTGTTTTTT. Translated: CASSDRAAEKLFF.

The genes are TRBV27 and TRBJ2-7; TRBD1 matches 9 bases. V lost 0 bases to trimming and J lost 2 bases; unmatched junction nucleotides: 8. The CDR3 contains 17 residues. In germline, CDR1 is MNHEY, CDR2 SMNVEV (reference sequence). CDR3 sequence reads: CASSLSRGTGPAYEQYF. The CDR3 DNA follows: TGTGCCAGCAGTTTATCTAGGGGGACAGGGCCGGCCTACGAGCAGTACTTC.

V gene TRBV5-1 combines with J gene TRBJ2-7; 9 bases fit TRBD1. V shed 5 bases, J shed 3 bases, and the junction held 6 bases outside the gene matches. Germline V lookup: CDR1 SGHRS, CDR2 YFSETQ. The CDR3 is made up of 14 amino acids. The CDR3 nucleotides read TGCGCCAGCAGGACCGGGACAGGGCGCTACGAGCAGTACTTC. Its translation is CASRTGTGRYEQYF.

The CDR3 nucleotides are TGCGCCAGCAGCCAAGAAGACGGGTCCCCTCGTTACGAGCAGTACTTC. This codes for CASSQEDGSPRYEQYF. V gene TRBV4-1 combines with J gene TRBJ2-7, with unresolved D. The V gene lost 0 bases and the J gene lost 4 bases, with 16 bases spanning the gap. This CDR3 is built from 16 residues. CDR1 and CDR2 from the germline V gene are MGHRA and YSYEKL.

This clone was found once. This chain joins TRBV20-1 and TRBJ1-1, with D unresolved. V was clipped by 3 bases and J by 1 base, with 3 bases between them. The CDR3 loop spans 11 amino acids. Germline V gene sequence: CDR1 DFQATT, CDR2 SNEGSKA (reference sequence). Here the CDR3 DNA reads TGCAGTGCTAGCGGGAACACTGAAGCTTTCTTT. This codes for CSASGNTEAFF.

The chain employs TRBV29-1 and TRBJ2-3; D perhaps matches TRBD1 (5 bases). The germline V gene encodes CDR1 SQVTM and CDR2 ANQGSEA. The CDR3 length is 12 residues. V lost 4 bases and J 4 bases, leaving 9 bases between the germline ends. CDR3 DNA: TGCAGCGTTGCATCAGGGCCAGATACGCAGTATTTT. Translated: CSVASGPDTQYF.

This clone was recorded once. CDR3 sequence (DNA): TGTGCCAGCAGCCAAGAAAATCGGGGTCTCTCCTACGAGCAGTACTTC. Translation: CASSQENRGLSYEQYF. The chain is built from TRBV14 and TRBJ2-7; a possible D gene is TRBD2 (5 bases). Germline lookup yields CDR1 SGHDN and CDR2 FVKESK. The CDR3 consists of 16 residues. Trimming removed 0 bases at V and 0 bases at J, with 12 bases between.

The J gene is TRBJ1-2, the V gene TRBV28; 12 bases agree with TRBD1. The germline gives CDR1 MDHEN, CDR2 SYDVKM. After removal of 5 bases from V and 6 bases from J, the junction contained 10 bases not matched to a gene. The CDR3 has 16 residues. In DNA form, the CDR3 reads TGTGCCAGCAGTCCTTATCCCGGGGACAGGGGGCATGGCTACACCTTC. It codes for CASSPYPGDRGHGYTF.

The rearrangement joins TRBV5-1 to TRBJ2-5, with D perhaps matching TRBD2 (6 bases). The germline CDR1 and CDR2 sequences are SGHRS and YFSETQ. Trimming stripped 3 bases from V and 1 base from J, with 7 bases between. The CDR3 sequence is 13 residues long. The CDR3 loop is CASSWDSQETQYF. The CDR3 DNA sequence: TGCGCCAGCAGCTGGGACTCCCAAGAGACCCAGTACTTC.

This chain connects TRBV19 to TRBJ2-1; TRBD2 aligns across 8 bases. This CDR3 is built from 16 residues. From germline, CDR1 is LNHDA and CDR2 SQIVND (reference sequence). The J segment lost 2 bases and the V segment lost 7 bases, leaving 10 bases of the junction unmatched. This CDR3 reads CASNKPTGLAYNEQFF. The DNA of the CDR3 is TGTGCCAGTAACAAACCCACGGGACTAGCCTACAATGAGCAGTTCTTC.

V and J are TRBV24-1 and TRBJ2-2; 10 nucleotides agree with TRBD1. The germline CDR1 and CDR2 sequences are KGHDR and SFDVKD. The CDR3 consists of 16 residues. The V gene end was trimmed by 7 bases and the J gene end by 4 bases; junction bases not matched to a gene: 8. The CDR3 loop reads CATRPSTGGVTGELFF. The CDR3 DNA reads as TGTGCCACCAGGCCTTCGACAGGGGGCGTCACCGGGGAGCTGTTTTTT.

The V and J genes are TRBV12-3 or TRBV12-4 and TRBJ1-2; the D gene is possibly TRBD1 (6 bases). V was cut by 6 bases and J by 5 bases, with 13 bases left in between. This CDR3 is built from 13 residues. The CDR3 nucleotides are TGTGCCAGCAGAATTCTAGGGGGTTATGGCTACACCTTC. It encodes CASRILGGYGYTF.

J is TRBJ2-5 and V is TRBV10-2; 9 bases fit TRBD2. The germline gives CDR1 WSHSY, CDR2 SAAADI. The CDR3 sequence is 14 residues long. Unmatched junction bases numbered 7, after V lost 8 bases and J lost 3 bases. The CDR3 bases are TGCGCCAGCGCCCAGCGGGGGGCAAAAGAGACCCAGTACTTC. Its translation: CASAQRGAKETQYF.

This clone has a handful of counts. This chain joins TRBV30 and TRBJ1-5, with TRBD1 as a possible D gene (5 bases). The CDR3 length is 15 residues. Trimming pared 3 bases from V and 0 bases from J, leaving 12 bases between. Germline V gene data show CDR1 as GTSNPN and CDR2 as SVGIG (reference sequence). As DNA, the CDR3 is TGTGCCTGGAGGGCCCAGGGTTATAGCAATCAGCCCCAGCATTTT. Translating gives CAWRAQGYSNQPQHF.

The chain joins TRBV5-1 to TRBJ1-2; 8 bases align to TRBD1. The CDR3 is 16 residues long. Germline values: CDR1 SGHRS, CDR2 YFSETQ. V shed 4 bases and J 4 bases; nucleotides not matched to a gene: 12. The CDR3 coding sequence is TGCGCCAGCAGCCAGGGGGCTGGGTCCTACCTCTATGGCTACACCTTC. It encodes CASSQGAGSYLYGYTF.